One sample yielded the 11 T cell receptor beta chains listed below, sequenced in a study of T cells after yellow fever vaccination. MiXCR, run by TCRdb on the 5' RACE reads, gives a single entry per CDR3 protein. The table shows about 27,000 distinct CDR3 sequences, with approximately 4.5% occurring only once. The sequencing used PBMCs, either bulk or a sorted T-cell subset (CD4+, CD8+, memory, or dextramer-sorted; not recorded which), collected on the day of the yellow fever booster vaccination. These receptors were obtained from a man aged 18 to 29 who received the YFV17D yellow fever vaccine.

The sample holds many counts of this clonotype. The chain couples TRBV7-2 to TRBJ2-1, with D possibly TRBD1 on 7 matching bases. Germline-derived CDR1 and CDR2 are SGHTA and FQGNSA. This CDR3 comprises 13 residues. V lost 6 bases and J 8 bases, leaving 14 bases between the germline ends. CDR3 bases: TGTGCCAGCAGATCAGGGGGGAAGGATGAGCAGTTCTTC. Translating it yields CASRSGGKDEQFF.

The chain joins TRBV7-9 to TRBJ1-6, with D perhaps TRBD1 (6 bases). Germline V CDR1 and CDR2: SEHNR, FQNEAQ (reference sequence). V was trimmed by 11 bases and J by 6 bases, leaving 20 bases between them. The CDR3 extends over 15 amino acids. This CDR3 reads CAGKAGAGVNSPLHF. CDR3 nucleotide sequence: TGTGCCGGTAAAGCCGGGGCAGGGGTTAATTCACCCCTCCACTTT.

This clonotype was counted ten times or more. The gene calls are TRBV12-5 and TRBJ2-1; no reliable D call. Deletions cut 6 bases from V and 5 bases from J, with 14 bases between. Germline V gene data show CDR1 as LGHNT and CDR2 as FRNRAP. The CDR3 is 14 residues long. The CDR3 sequence: CASGHGRLNNEQFF. CDR3 coding DNA: TGTGCTAGTGGCCATGGTAGATTGAACAATGAGCAGTTCTTC.

This clonotype was counted ten times or more. The rearrangement links TRBV6-6 to TRBJ1-2; 10 bases fit TRBD1. The trim removed 5 bases at V and 4 bases at J, leaving 7 bases unmatched. Germline CDR1 reads MNHNY; CDR2 reads SVGAGI (reference sequence). The CDR3 runs to 15 residues. CDR3 protein: CASSTGTGEGYGYTF. CDR3 nucleotide sequence: TGTGCCAGCAGTACCGGGACAGGGGAGGGCTATGGCTACACCTTC.

The chain uses TRBV4-1 and TRBJ2-5; the D is unclear. The CDR3 sequence is 14 residues long. V lost 4 bases to trimming and J lost 5 bases, with 14 bases between them. Germline CDR1 and CDR2: MGHRA and YSYEKL. CDR3 sequence: CASSRTRNRETQYF. As DNA, the CDR3 is TGCGCCAGCAGCCGGACCCGTAATCGGGAGACCCAGTACTTC.

This clonotype was recorded many times. V gene TRBV7-3 combines with J gene TRBJ2-2; 7 nucleotides match TRBD1. This CDR3 region has 16 residues. J gave up 4 bases and V 5 bases, and 10 bases lay outside the gene matches. Looked up from germline, CDR1 is SGHTA and CDR2 is FQGTGA. CDR3 nucleotide sequence: TGTGCCAGCAGCCCTCGACAGGGCCGTGGCACCGGGGAGCTGTTTTTT. It specifies CASSPRQGRGTGELFF.

This clonotype showed up many times. CDR3 in amino acids: CSARDALAGSYNEQFF. The DNA of the CDR3 is TGCAGTGCTAGAGATGCCCTAGCGGGCTCCTACAATGAGCAGTTCTTC. V usage is TRBV20-1 and J usage is TRBJ2-1, with 8 positions matching TRBD2. Germline CDR1 DFQATT, CDR2 SNEGSKA (reference sequence). Germline trimming cut 0 bases from V and 0 bases from J; bases unmatched to any gene: 4. The CDR3 spans 16 residues.

The V gene is TRBV7-2, the J gene TRBJ1-4; D may be TRBD1 (6 bases). The CDR3 is made up of 15 amino acids. Trimming stripped 5 bases from V and 3 bases from J, with 13 bases between. CDR1 is SGHTA, CDR2 FQGNSA, per germline. The CDR3 sequence: CASSRGGPSNEKLFF. The CDR3 DNA is TGTGCCAGCAGCCGGGGGGGGCCTTCTAATGAAAAACTGTTTTTT.

There are many counts of this clonotype. As DNA, the CDR3 is TGTGCCAGCAGCTTAGCCTGGGGGTCTGGAAACACCATATATTTT. Translating gives CASSLAWGSGNTIYF. The chain uses TRBV7-2 and TRBJ1-3; D is perhaps TRBD1 (5 bases). V was cut by 0 bases and J by 1 base, with 7 bases left in between. Per germline, CDR1 SGHTA and CDR2 FQGNSA. The CDR3 length is 15 residues. Together with reference TRBV7-2 and TRBJ1-3, the CDR3 gives the full variable domain: GAGVSQSPSNKVTEKGKDVELRCDPISGHTALYWYRQSLGQGLEFLIYFQGNSAPDKSGLPSDRFSAERTGGSVSTLTIQRTQQEDSAVYLCASSLAWGSGNTIYFGEGSWLTVV.

In this sample, this clonotype turned up many times. This chain connects TRBV10-3 to TRBJ1-1; no definite D call. The CDR3 consists of 16 residues. Germline V gene data show CDR1 as ENHRY and CDR2 as SYGVKD. V was clipped by 0 bases and J by 1 base, with 12 bases between them. The CDR3 nucleotides read TGTGCCATCAGTGAGTCAGAGGGCAGCTCGAACACTGAAGCTTTCTTT. The encoded protein is CAISESEGSSNTEAFF.

This clonotype was detected many times. V and J are TRBV7-6 and TRBJ2-3, with a weak D call TRBD2 (6 bases). The CDR3 sequence is 14 residues long. Germline V gives CDR1 SGHVS, CDR2 FNYEAQ. The V gene lost 2 bases and the J gene lost 1 base, with 7 bases spanning the gap. CDR3 nucleotides: TGTGCCAGCAGCTTACGGGAGCGCACAGATACGCAGTATTTT. It specifies CASSLRERTDTQYF.